The present T cell receptor (beta chain) was sequenced within a study of blood T cells in healthy people across ages. Study results and limitations: Aged donors had fewer naive CD4+ cells and lower diversity than long-lived donors.

Then a second PCR, running roughly 7 to 11 cycles, was carried out with a sample-barcoded 5' primer and a J-beta primer mix. MiXCR, applied by TCRdb to the 5' RACE reads, yields one record per CDR3 protein. Found here are roughly 1,700,000 distinct CDR3 sequences, 25% to 30% of them singletons; the top ten hold 7.7%. The germline V gene encodes CDR1 SGHTA and CDR2 FQGNSA. The CDR3 spans 16 residues. Deletions cut 1 base from V and 4 bases from J, with 14 bases between. Details on this clonotype: Its target is unknown.

The chain is built from TRBV7-2 and TRBJ1-5; TRBD1 is a possible D gene (6 bases). The receptor was derived from a woman in her 30s in good health. Sequencing used blood. The CDR3 bases are TGTGCCAGCAGCTTAGTGGGAGGGGGTTTGAATCAGCCCCAGCATTTT. It translates to CASSLVGGGLNQPQHF. The whole variable domain, remainder taken from reference TRBV7-2 and TRBJ1-5, is GAGVSQSPSNKVTEKGKDVELRCDPISGHTALYWYRQSLGQGLEFLIYFQGNSAPDKSGLPSDRFSAERTGGSVSTLTIQRTQQEDSAVYLCASSLVGGGLNQPQHFGDGTRLSIL.